The present entry profiles one T cell receptor beta chain with its context. The antigen is not known. The PCR contained 60 Vbeta and 13 Jbeta primers. TCRdb's copy holds only in-frame clones and misses some; the assay was immunoSEQ multiplex PCR. Among fewer than 250,000 clones listed, 81% were seen once. The sample is drawn from a study of cytomegalovirus exposure and HLA in healthy donors. Study-wide results and caveats: Presence/absence analyses assumed roughly uniform sequencing depth across donors, which may not hold. Within the data, a cluster of highly shared sequence variants was likely a sequencing artifact. Beyond CMV serostatus, there was no information to go on about immune exposure. Among donors in an Asian-associated ancestry cluster, a later analysis reportedly found fewer N-insertions than the roughly 650-donor mean.

Sequenced input: PBMCs. The receptor was isolated from a man between 18 and 29 years old in good health and CMV-seronegative.

DNA for the CDR3: TGTGCCAGCAGCTTAGGGTTAACAGGGACTCAGCCCCAGCATTTT. Translation: CASSLGLTGTQPQHF. The J gene is TRBJ1-5, the V gene TRBV7-8; the D gene is possibly TRBD1 (6 bases). Germline CDR1 SGHVS, CDR2 FQNEAQ. The V end lost 1 base, the J end lost 6 bases, and 13 bases lay between the germline ends. CDR3 size: 15 residues.